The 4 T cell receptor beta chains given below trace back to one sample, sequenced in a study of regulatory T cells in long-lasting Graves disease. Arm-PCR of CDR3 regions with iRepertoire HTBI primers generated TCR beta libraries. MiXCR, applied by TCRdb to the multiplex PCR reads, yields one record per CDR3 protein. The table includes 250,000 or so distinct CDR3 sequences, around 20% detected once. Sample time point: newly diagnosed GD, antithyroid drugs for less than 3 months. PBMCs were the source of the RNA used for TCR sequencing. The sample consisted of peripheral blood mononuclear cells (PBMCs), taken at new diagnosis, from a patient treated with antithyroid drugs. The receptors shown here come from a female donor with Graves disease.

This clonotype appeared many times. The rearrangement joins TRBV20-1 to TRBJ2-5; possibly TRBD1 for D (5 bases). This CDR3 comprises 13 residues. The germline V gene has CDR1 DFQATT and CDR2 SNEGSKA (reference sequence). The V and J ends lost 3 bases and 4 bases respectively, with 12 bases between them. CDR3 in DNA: TGCAGTGCTAGGAACCAGGGCCTAGAGACCCAGTACTTC. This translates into CSARNQGLETQYF.

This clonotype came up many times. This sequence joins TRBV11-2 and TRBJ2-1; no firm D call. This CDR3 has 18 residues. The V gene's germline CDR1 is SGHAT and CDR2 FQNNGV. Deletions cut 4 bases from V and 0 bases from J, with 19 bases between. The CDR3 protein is CASSSIYQSTSSYNEQFF. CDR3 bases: TGTGCCAGCAGCTCCATATACCAGTCCACGAGCTCCTACAATGAGCAGTTCTTC.

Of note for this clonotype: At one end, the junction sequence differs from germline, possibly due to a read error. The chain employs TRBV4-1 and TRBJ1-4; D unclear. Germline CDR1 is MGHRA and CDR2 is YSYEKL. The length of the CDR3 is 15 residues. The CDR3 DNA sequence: TGCGCCAGCAGCCAAGCCGTTGCAACTAATGAAGAACTGTTTTTT. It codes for CASSQAVATNEELFF.

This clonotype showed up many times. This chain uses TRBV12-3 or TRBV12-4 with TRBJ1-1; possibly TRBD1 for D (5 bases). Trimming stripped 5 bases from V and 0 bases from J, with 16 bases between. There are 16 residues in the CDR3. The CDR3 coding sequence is TGTGCCAGCAGTCGCGTCCAGGGTTGGGTGAACACTGAAGCTTTCTTT. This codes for CASSRVQGWVNTEAFF.